The clone carrying this T cell receptor beta chain showed up just once. This specimen comes from a study of cytomegalovirus exposure and HLA in healthy donors. Vbeta (60) and Jbeta (13) primers were used in the PCR. Here immunoSEQ multiplex PCR was the method, and the copy in TCRdb shows in-frame clones only, minus some. The sample records 100,000 to 150,000 clones, roughly 80% being singletons. The CDR3 length is 14 residues. V was clipped by 3 bases and J by 4 bases; unmatched bases: 5. Germline assignment: CDR1 MNHEY and CDR2 SMNVEV (reference sequence). This sequence was found in a man between 18 and 35 years old in good health and CMV-seropositive. V is TRBV27 and J is TRBJ2-7; 8 bases align to TRBD1. The sequencing input was PBMCs. The CDR3 DNA follows: TGTGCCAGCAGTTTCTCCAGGGGGCAGTACGAGCAGTACTTC. Protein: CASSFSRGQYEQYF.